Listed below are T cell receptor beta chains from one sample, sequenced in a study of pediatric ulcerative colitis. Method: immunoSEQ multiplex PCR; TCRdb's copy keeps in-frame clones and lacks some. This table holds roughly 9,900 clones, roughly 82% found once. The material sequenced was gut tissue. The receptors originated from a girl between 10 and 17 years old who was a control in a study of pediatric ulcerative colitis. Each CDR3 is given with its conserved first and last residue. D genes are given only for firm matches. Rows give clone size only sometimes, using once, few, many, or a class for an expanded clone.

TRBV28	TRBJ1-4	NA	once	CASSTGTAYEKLFF	TGTGCCAGCAGCACCGGGACCGCCTATGAAAAACTGTTTTTT
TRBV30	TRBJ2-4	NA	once	CAWSSGGQGDIQYF	TGTGCCTGGAGTTCAGGGGGGCAAGGGGACATTCAGTACTTC
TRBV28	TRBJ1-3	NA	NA	CASSLRPDSGNTIYF	TGTGCCAGCAGTTTAAGGCCAGACTCTGGAAACACCATATATTTT
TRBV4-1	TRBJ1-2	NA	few	CASRFRVEPNYGYTF	TGCGCCAGCAGATTCAGGGTGGAACCTAACTATGGCTACACCTTC
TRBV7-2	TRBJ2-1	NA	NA	CASRGASSYNEQFF	TGTGCCAGCCGCGGTGCTAGCTCCTACAATGAGCAGTTCTTC
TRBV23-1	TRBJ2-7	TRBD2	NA	CATSGIAGGGNEQYF	TGCGCCACCTCGGGGATAGCGGGAGGAGGCAACGAGCAGTACTTC
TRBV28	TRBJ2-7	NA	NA	CASREGDYEQYF	TGTGCCAGCAGGGAAGGGGACTACGAGCAGTACTTC
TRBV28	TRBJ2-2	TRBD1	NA	CASKDGQGNTGELFF	TGTGCCAGCAAGGATGGACAGGGTAACACCGGGGAGCTGTTTTTT
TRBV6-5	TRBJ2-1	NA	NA	CASSYSTVSSYNEQFF	TGTGCCAGCAGTTACTCGACGGTGAGCTCCTACAATGAGCAGTTCTTC
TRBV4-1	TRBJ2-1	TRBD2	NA	CASLDNGRSSYNEQFF	TGCGCCAGCCTTGATAACGGGAGGAGCTCCTACAATGAGCAGTTCTTC
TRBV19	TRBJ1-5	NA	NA	CASRPYSNQPQHF	TGTGCCAGTAGACCTTATAGCAATCAGCCCCAGCATTTT
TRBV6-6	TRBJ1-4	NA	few	CASTQDSLNEKLFF	TGTGCCAGCACCCAAGACAGCCTTAATGAAAAACTGTTTTTT
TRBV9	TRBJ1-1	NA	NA	CASSAETGTNTEAFF	TGTGCCAGCAGCGCCGAAACCGGGACGAACACTGAAGCTTTCTTT
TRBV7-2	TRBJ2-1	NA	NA	CASSAILLVSIEQFF	TGTGCCAGCAGCGCGATCCTACTGGTTTCAATTGAGCAGTTCTTC
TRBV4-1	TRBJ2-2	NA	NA	CASSQGRELFF	TGCGCCAGCAGCCAAGGGAGGGAGCTGTTTTTT
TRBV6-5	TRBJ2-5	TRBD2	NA	CASSYRPSGEETQYF	TGTGCCAGCAGCTACAGGCCTAGCGGGGAAGAGACCCAGTACTTC
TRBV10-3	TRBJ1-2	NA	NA	CAIPGRGGYTF	TGTGCCATCCCCGGGCGTGGAGGCTACACCTTC
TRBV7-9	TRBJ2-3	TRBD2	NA	CASSLGTSGVRTDTQYF	TGTGCCAGCAGCTTAGGGACTAGCGGGGTTCGCACAGATACGCAGTATTTT
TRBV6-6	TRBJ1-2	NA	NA	CASIPTGSYGYTF	TGTGCCAGCATCCCGACAGGCTCCTATGGCTACACCTTC
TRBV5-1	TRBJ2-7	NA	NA	CASRRDTEYEQYF	TGCGCCAGCAGGCGGGACACAGAATACGAGCAGTACTTC
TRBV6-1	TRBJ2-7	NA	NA	CASTRGSTYEQYF	TGTGCCAGCACGAGGGGATCGACCTACGAGCAGTACTTC
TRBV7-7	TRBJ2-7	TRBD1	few	CASSSEGGGEQYF	TGTGCTAGCAGCTCCGAAGGGGGCGGCGAGCAGTACTTC
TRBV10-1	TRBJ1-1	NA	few	CASSRGDGANTEAFF	TGCGCCAGCAGTCGAGGGGACGGAGCAAACACTGAAGCTTTCTTT
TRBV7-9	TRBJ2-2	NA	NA	CASSRGRGQEVGELFF	TGTGCCAGCAGCAGGGGCCGGGGGCAAGAGGTCGGGGAGCTGTTTTTT
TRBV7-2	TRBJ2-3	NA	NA	CASSLARGRTDTQYF	TGTGCCAGCAGCTTAGCCAGGGGACGCACAGATACGCAGTATTTT
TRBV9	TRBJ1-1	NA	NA	CASSVMGAPEAFF	TGTGCCAGCAGCGTAATGGGGGCCCCTGAAGCTTTCTTT
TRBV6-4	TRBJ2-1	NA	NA	CASSDSDNNEQFF	TGTGCCAGCAGTGACTCGGACAACAATGAGCAGTTCTTC
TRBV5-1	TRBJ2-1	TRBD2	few	CASSYLPGTSGSNEQFF	TGCGCCAGCAGCTACCTACCCGGGACTAGCGGGTCCAATGAGCAGTTCTTC
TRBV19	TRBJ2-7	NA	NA	CASSPEEGSSSYEQYF	TGTGCCAGTAGTCCAGAGGAGGGGTCCAGCTCCTACGAGCAGTACTTC
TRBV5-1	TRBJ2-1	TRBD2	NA	CASSLGAGTNYNEQFF	TGCGCCAGCAGCTTGGGCGCCGGGACTAATTACAATGAGCAGTTCTTC
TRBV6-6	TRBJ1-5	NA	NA	CASSSRQDVSNQPQHF	TGTGCCAGCTCGAGCCGACAGGACGTTAGCAATCAGCCCCAGCATTTT
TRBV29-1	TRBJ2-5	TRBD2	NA	CSVRLAGETQYF	TGCAGCGTCCGACTAGCGGGAGAGACCCAGTACTTC
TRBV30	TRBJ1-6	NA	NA	CAWSVPQGNTPLHF	TGTGCCTGGAGTGTACCCCAGGGTAATACACCCCTCCACTTT
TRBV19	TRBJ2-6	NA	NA	CASSNLGTSRGANVLTF	TGTGCCAGTAGTAACCTCGGGACGTCTCGGGGGGCCAACGTCCTGACTTTC
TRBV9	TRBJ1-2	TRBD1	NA	CASSLDRERDYGYTF	TGTGCCAGCAGTCTGGACAGGGAACGGGACTATGGCTACACCTTC
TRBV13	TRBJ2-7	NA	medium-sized	CASSSRRGDARSYEQYF	TGTGCCAGCAGCTCCAGGAGGGGGGATGCCCGCTCCTACGAGCAGTACTTC
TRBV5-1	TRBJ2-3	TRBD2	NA	CASSGSGRRGTDTQYF	TGCGCCAGCAGCGGCAGCGGGAGAAGGGGCACAGATACGCAGTATTTT
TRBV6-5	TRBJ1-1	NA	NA	CASSYEGWNTEAFF	TGTGCCAGCAGTTATGAGGGGTGGAACACTGAAGCTTTCTTT
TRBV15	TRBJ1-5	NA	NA	CATSRDFNNQPQHF	TGTGCCACCAGCAGAGATTTCAACAATCAGCCCCAGCATTTT
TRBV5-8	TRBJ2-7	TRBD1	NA	CASSKGTGGVREQYF	TGTGCCAGCAGCAAAGGGACAGGGGGGGTCCGCGAGCAGTACTTC
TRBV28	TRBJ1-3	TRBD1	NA	CASSRPLTGAEDTIYF	TGTGCCAGCAGCCGACCCCTCACAGGGGCAGAAGACACCATATATTTT
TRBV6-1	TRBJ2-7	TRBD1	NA	CASSEHPGTGEGNEQYF	TGTGCCAGCAGTGAACACCCCGGGACAGGGGAGGGAAACGAGCAGTACTTC